These 20 T cell receptor beta chains share one sample of origin, sequenced in a study of T cell responses to AZD1222 COVID-19 vaccine. Generated by immunoSEQ multiplex PCR, the TCRdb table keeps only in-frame clones and is missing some. This sample yields about 84,000 clones, of which roughly 88% are seen a single time; about 12% belongs to the top ten. Sequenced material: peripheral blood, taken 28 days after the second AZD1222 dose. These receptors were taken from an adult who received the AZD1222 COVID-19 vaccine.

This chain uses TRBV2 with TRBJ1-2; 11 nucleotides agree with TRBD1. The trim removed 4 bases at V and 8 bases at J, leaving 12 bases unmatched. Germline values: CDR1 SNHLY, CDR2 FYNNEI. This CDR3 is 16 amino acids long. In DNA form, the CDR3 reads TGTGCCAGCAGTGGGAGTAGTGGACAGGGGGCAAAGGGCTACACCTTC. Protein sequence: CASSGSSGQGAKGYTF.

As to this clone: Other nucleotide sequences from this sample produce the same CDR3. The chain recombines TRBV6-2 or TRBV6-3 with TRBJ1-2; a weak D match, TRBD1 (5 bases). This CDR3 comprises 13 residues. Germline lookup yields CDR1 MNHEY and CDR2 SVGEGT. Trimming took 2 bases from V and 7 from J, leaving 11 bases between them. In nucleotides, the CDR3 is TGTGCCAGCAGTTACGTGCAGGGACGTGGCTACACCTTC. Translating it yields CASSYVQGRGYTF.

J is TRBJ2-1 and V is TRBV11-2; D might be TRBD1 or TRBD2, each matching 6 bases. This CDR3 comprises 14 residues. CDR1 SGHAT and CDR2 FQNNGV come from the germline V gene. V was trimmed by 5 bases and J by 9 bases, leaving 17 bases between them. CDR3 bases: TGTGCCAGCAGCACTCAGGGGCGGGGACCTGAGCAGTTCTTC. Translation: CASSTQGRGPEQFF.

With regard to this clone: The sample holds other DNA sequences that translate to the same CDR3. The gene calls are TRBV5-1 and TRBJ2-2; TRBD1 is a possible D gene (6 bases). V lost 2 bases and J lost 5, with 7 bases in between. CDR1 is SGHRS, CDR2 YFSETQ, per germline. The length of the CDR3 is 13 residues. DNA of the CDR3: TGCGCCAGCAGCTTACAGGGAACCGGGGAGCTGTTTTTT. It yields the protein CASSLQGTGELFF.

The chain recombines TRBV12-5 with TRBJ2-7, with 8 positions matching TRBD1. Germline V gives CDR1 LGHNT, CDR2 FRNRAP. V shed 5 bases and J 1 base; nucleotides not matched to a gene: 7. There are 15 residues in the CDR3. CDR3 sequence (DNA): TGTGCTAGTGGTCCCCAGGGGGCCACTTCCTACGAGCAGTACTTC. The encoded protein is CASGPQGATSYEQYF.

This chain uses TRBV5-6 with TRBJ1-3; D call uncertain. CDR1 and CDR2 from the germline V gene are SGHDT and YYEEEE. Trimming left V 1 base short and J 0 bases short, with 8 bases between. The length of the CDR3 is 15 residues. The CDR3 nucleotides are TGTGCCAGCAGCTTGATCCATTCCTCTGGAAACACCATATATTTT. This encodes CASSLIHSSGNTIYF. The variable domain in full, completed from reference TRBV5-6 and TRBJ1-3, reads DAGVTQSPTHLIKTRGQQVTLRCSPKSGHDTVSWYQQALGQGPQFIFQYYEEEERQRGNFPDRFSGHQFPNYSSELNVNALLLGDSALYLCASSLIHSSGNTIYFGEGSWLTVV.

The rearrangement joins TRBV7-8 to TRBJ1-2; 7 bases agree with TRBD1. Per germline, CDR1 SGHVS and CDR2 FQNEAQ. Losses at the gene ends were 0 bases for V and 7 bases for J; bases not matched to a gene: 8. The CDR3 sequence is 15 residues long. The CDR3 DNA sequence: TGTGCCAGCAGCTTAGCCCGGGACAGCGGGGCTGGCTACACCTTC. Protein product: CASSLARDSGAGYTF.

This sequence joins TRBV2 and TRBJ2-3; D may be TRBD1 (6 bases). Trimming left V 4 bases short and J 0 bases short, with 11 bases between. CDR1 and CDR2 from the germline V gene are SNHLY and FYNNEI. This CDR3 is 15 amino acids long. The CDR3 sequence is CASSGLGTSTDTQYF. Written as DNA, the CDR3 is TGTGCCAGCAGTGGTTTGGGGACAAGCACAGATACGCAGTATTTT. Full variable domain (rest looked up from reference TRBV2 and TRBJ2-3): EPEVTQTPSHQVTQMGQEVILRCVPISNHLYFYWYRQILGQKVEFLVSFYNNEISEKSEIFDDQFSVERPDGSNFTLKIRSTKLEDSAMYFCASSGLGTSTDTQYFGPGTRLTVL.

This chain connects TRBV5-5 to TRBJ1-5; D is possibly TRBD1 (6 bases). V was shortened by 0 bases and J by 0 bases, with 10 bases between the two germline ends. Germline V gives CDR1 SGHKS, CDR2 YYEKEE (reference sequence). The CDR3 length is 16 residues. The CDR3 nucleotides read TGTGCCAGCAGCTTGGAAGGGGGGTATAGCAATCAGCCCCAGCATTTT. Translated, it gives CASSLEGGYSNQPQHF.

The V and J genes are TRBV7-8 and TRBJ1-1; TRBD1 matches at 7 bases. The CDR3 contains 14 residues. Germline V gene sequence: CDR1 SGHVS, CDR2 FQNEAQ. The trim removed 5 bases at V and 5 bases at J, leaving 8 bases unmatched. The CDR3 sequence is CASSIDRVGTEAFF. CDR3 nucleotide sequence: TGTGCCAGCAGCATCGACAGGGTTGGGACTGAAGCTTTCTTT.

This clone has ten or more counts. The chain links TRBV4-3 to TRBJ2-3, with TRBD2 matching over 11 bases. The germline V gene has CDR1 LGHNA and CDR2 YSLEER. The CDR3 is 20 amino acids. The V segment lost 0 bases and the J segment 0 bases; nucleotides outside the gene matches: 11. The CDR3 protein is CASSQDLVASGRTSTDTQYF. CDR3 in DNA: TGCGCCAGCAGCCAAGATTTGGTGGCTAGCGGGAGGACTAGCACAGATACGCAGTATTTT.

This chain joins TRBV15 and TRBJ2-3; 8 positions agree with TRBD1. With V trimmed by 5 bases and J by 3 bases, 7 bases remained unmatched. This CDR3 is built from 15 residues. From germline, CDR1 is LNHNV and CDR2 YYDKDF (reference sequence). For the CDR3, the DNA is TGTGCCACCAGCCCGGACAGGGTTGATACAGATACGCAGTATTTT. This translates into CATSPDRVDTDTQYF.

The chain employs TRBV5-4 and TRBJ2-5; no reliable D call. CDR3 length equals 12 residues. The V gene's germline CDR1 is SGHNT and CDR2 YYREEE (reference sequence). V dropped 3 bases and J dropped 5 bases, with 8 bases sitting between them. CDR3 sequence (DNA): TGTGCCAGCAGCTCCCCCGGCGAGACCCAGTACTTC. Its translation: CASSSPGETQYF.

The CDR3 nucleotides read TGTGCCAGCTCGCCGAGTGGGACCGGGGAGCTGTTTTTT. This sequence encodes CASSPSGTGELFF. The V gene is TRBV18, the J gene TRBJ2-2; D not certain. The CDR3 has 13 residues. The germline V gene has CDR1 KGHSH and CDR2 LQKENI. The V end was cut by 6 bases, the J end by 5 bases, with 10 bases between.

The chain has TRBV6-5 and TRBJ2-7; D may be TRBD1 (6 bases). Per the germline V gene, CDR1 is MNHEY and CDR2 is SVGAGI. V was clipped by 0 bases and J by 5 bases, with 11 bases between them. This CDR3 contains 14 residues. This CDR3 is CASSYSRGGHEQYF. As DNA, the CDR3 is TGTGCCAGCAGTTACTCCAGGGGTGGGCACGAGCAGTACTTC.

The chain employs TRBV7-2 and TRBJ2-2, with 9 bases lining up with TRBD1. This CDR3 spans 16 amino acids. Germline V lookup: CDR1 SGHTA, CDR2 FQGNSA. V lost 5 bases and J lost 7; bases outside the gene matches: 11. As DNA, the CDR3 is TGTGCCAGCAGCCCTGCCGGGACAGGGTCTGACGGGGAGCTGTTTTTT. Translated, it gives CASSPAGTGSDGELFF.

The CDR3 loop is CASQTWTGNTEAFF. Written as DNA, the CDR3 is TGTGCCAGCCAAACGTGGACGGGGAACACTGAAGCTTTCTTT. This rearrangement joins TRBV6-6 to TRBJ1-1; D call uncertain. Germline V gene sequence: CDR1 MNHNY, CDR2 SVGAGI (reference sequence). The V end was cut by 8 bases, the J end by 1 base, with 14 bases between. This CDR3 comprises 14 residues.

The chain uses TRBV6-5 and TRBJ2-5, with TRBD1 as a possible D gene (6 bases). Germline values: CDR1 MNHEY, CDR2 SVGAGI. This CDR3 comprises 16 residues. Trimming pared 0 bases from V and 4 bases from J, leaving 15 bases between. The CDR3 loop is CASSYSPDSTIETQYF. CDR3 in DNA: TGTGCCAGCAGTTACTCGCCGGACAGTACGATAGAGACCCAGTACTTC.

This chain joins TRBV24-1 and TRBJ2-2; D not certain. CDR1 and CDR2 from the germline V gene are KGHDR and SFDVKD. The CDR3 has 15 residues. The V gene lost 5 bases and the J gene lost 2 bases, with 11 bases spanning the gap. CDR3: CATSGASVNTGELFF. As DNA, the CDR3 is TGTGCCACCAGTGGAGCCAGCGTCAACACCGGGGAGCTGTTTTTT.

The J gene is TRBJ1-1, the V gene TRBV5-1, with TRBD1 matching over 9 bases. V shed 0 bases and J 7 bases; nucleotides not matched to a gene: 7. This CDR3 spans 15 amino acids. The V gene's germline CDR1 is SGHRS and CDR2 YFSETQ. CDR3 coding DNA: TGCGCCAGCAGCTTGGGACAGGGGGTTTCGGGTGAAGCTTTCTTT. This translates into CASSLGQGVSGEAFF.